This TCR beta chain was identified during a study of CD8+ T cells in alopecia areata. Regarding the study as a whole: Compared with mice, patients displayed less clear TCR sharing, possibly for HLA-related reasons.

RNA was extracted and reverse transcribed into cDNA as the sequencing template. Only in-frame clones appear in the TCRdb table, and some are missing; sequencing was by immunoSEQ multiplex PCR. The sample consists of 90,000 to 130,000 clones, almost 60% of them appearing once. Investigators sorted PBMCs to obtain both CD4+ and CD8+ T cells. V dropped 2 bases and J dropped 6 bases, with 11 bases sitting between them. Germline loops: CDR1 MDHEN, CDR2 SYDVKM. CDR3 length: 14 residues. This clone was picked up one time. Its antigen is undetermined. Sequenced material: CD8+ T cells sorted from blood. The J gene is TRBJ2-1, the V gene TRBV28; D is uncertain. This TCR came from a human donor in good health. The CDR3 region is CASSLIQPFNEQFF. CDR3 nucleotides: TGTGCCAGCAGTTTAATACAGCCCTTCAATGAGCAGTTCTTC. Supplemented by reference TRBV28 and TRBJ2-1, the full variable domain reads DVKVTQSSRYLVKRTGEKVFLECVQDMDHENMFWYRQDPGLGLRLIYFSYDVKMKEKGDIPEGYSVSREKKERFSLILESASTNQTSMYLCASSLIQPFNEQFFGPGTRLTVL.